This T cell receptor (beta chain) was retrieved from a study of Ad26.COV2.S vaccination and SARS-CoV-2 variants. In the study overall: COV1001, an Ad26.COV2.S trial, supplied this vaccine-arm donor. Study-wide findings and caveats: Vaccinees reportedly had broad spike-specific CD8+ and CD4+ T cell responses. From the TCR breadth and depth analyses, total T cell responses may have been underestimated.

The treatment here: roughly 20 received Ad26.COV2.S at low or high dose, single or two shots; about 5 received placebo; per-sample allocation not given. Sampling was done on day 63 after the first vaccine or placebo injection. About this clone: Its antigen is unidentified.

Sequenced by immunoSEQ multiplex PCR; TCRdb stores in-frame clones only, minus some. The sample has roughly 500,000 clones; approximately 89% are singletons. The germline V gene encodes CDR1 MDHEN and CDR2 SYDVKM. Trimming removed 10 bases at V and 4 bases at J, with 14 bases between. The CDR3 spans 13 residues. Sequencing used peripheral blood, obtained in a trial of Ad26.COV2.S vaccine versus placebo. The receptor was derived from a person between 18 and 65 years old who received the Ad26.COV2.S COVID-19 vaccine or a placebo. The rearrangement uses TRBV28 and TRBJ1-5; maybe TRBD1 (6 bases). CDR3 in amino acids: CAIADSINQPQHF. The DNA of the CDR3 is TGTGCCATCGCGGACAGTATTAATCAGCCCCAGCATTTT.